This is a list of T cell receptor beta chains from one sample in a study of cytomegalovirus exposure and HLA in healthy donors. Produced via immunoSEQ multiplex PCR; TCRdb's table is partial and in-frame only. The table has roughly 120,000 clones, less than 20% seen once. Sequenced sample: PBMCs. Receptor source: a woman in her late teens or twenties in good health and CMV-seronegative. Each CDR3 is given with its conserved first and last residue. D genes are given only for firm matches. Clone size appears in some rows only: once, few, many, or a class for an expanded clone.

CDR3nt,CDR3aa,d_gene,len,j_gene,v_gene,abundance
TGTGCCAGCAGTGGGGGCCCAATCTATGGCTACACCTTC,CASSGGPIYGYTF,-,13,TRBJ1-2,TRBV28,few
TGTGCCACCAGCAGTCGCCCCTTAGCGGGGTGGTACAATGAGCAGTTCTTC,CATSSRPLAGWYNEQFF,TRBD2,17,TRBJ2-1,TRBV15,-
TGTGCCAGCAGCTCCTATAAGGGACAGCCATTCTCTGGCAACACCATATATTTT,CASSSYKGQPFSGNTIYF,TRBD1,18,TRBJ1-3,TRBV11-3,-
TGTGCCAGCAGCCCCCAGGCGGGAACAGATACGCAGTATTTT,CASSPQAGTDTQYF,-,14,TRBJ2-3,TRBV7-2,-
TGCAGCGTTGATGGGGTGTGGGGGGAGAAGGGGAACACTGAAGCTTTCTTT,CSVDGVWGEKGNTEAFF,-,17,TRBJ1-1,TRBV29-1,few
TGTGCCAGCAGCCCTGGACAGGGACGGGATGAGCAGTTCTTC,CASSPGQGRDEQFF,TRBD1,14,TRBJ2-1,TRBV5-4,-
TGTGCCAGCAGCGCCTCCGGGGCCTACAATGAGCAGTTCTTC,CASSASGAYNEQFF,-,14,TRBJ2-1,TRBV9,few
TGTGCCAGCAGTCTCGATAACAGGGACACTGAAGCTTTCTTT,CASSLDNRDTEAFF,-,14,TRBJ1-1,TRBV28,few
TGTGCCAGCTGGGACAGGCAATATGGCTACACCTTC,CASWDRQYGYTF,TRBD1,12,TRBJ1-2,TRBV2,few
TGTGCCAGCAGCCGCGGACTAGCGGGAGTTTACGAGCAGTACTTC,CASSRGLAGVYEQYF,TRBD2,15,TRBJ2-7,TRBV27,few
TGTGCCAGCAGTGACGACACTTTTCCTCAGCATTTT,CASSDDTFPQHF,-,12,TRBJ1-5,TRBV2,few
TGTGCCAGCAGTTACGGCGGGGGCTCCTACGAGCAGTACTTC,CASSYGGGSYEQYF,TRBD2,14,TRBJ2-7,TRBV6-6,-
TGTGCCAGCAGCTTAGGGCAGGGGACGGCGGAGACCCAGTACTTC,CASSLGQGTAETQYF,-,15,TRBJ2-5,TRBV7-9,few
TGTGCCAGCAGCCCGGCGGCAGGACAGAGAGCCTATGGCTACACCTTC,CASSPAAGQRAYGYTF,-,16,TRBJ1-2,TRBV7-8,few
TGTGCCAGCAGCTTCAGGGGATCTGGGGCCAACGTCCTGACTTTC,CASSFRGSGANVLTF,-,15,TRBJ2-6,TRBV11-2,-
TGTGCCAGTAGTATGGCACGGGGGGACATCTCCTACGAGCAGTACTTC,CASSMARGDISYEQYF,-,16,TRBJ2-7,TRBV19,-
TGTGCCAGCAGCTTAGAAAGGGGGCGAGGTCCCCTCCACTTT,CASSLERGRGPLHF,TRBD1,14,TRBJ1-6,TRBV7-8,-
TGCGCCAGCAGCTCGCCCGCCAGCGGTCCCCTGGGAGAGCAGTACTTC,CASSSPASGPLGEQYF,-,16,TRBJ2-7,TRBV5-1,few
TGTGCCAGCAGCCCACGCGGACAGAACTATGGCTACACCTTC,CASSPRGQNYGYTF,-,14,TRBJ1-2,TRBV11-2,few
TGCGCCAGCCCCGGGACAGGATACAATGAGCAGTTCTTC,CASPGTGYNEQFF,TRBD1,13,TRBJ2-1,TRBV5-1,-
TGCGCCAGCACTGTGCCAGATGCTCACACCGGGGAGCTGTTTTTT,CASTVPDAHTGELFF,-,15,TRBJ2-2,TRBV10-1,-
TGTGCCAGCAGTCCCCGGGACAGGGGGCGTGAAAAACTGTTTTTT,CASSPRDRGREKLFF,TRBD1,15,TRBJ1-4,TRBV27,few
TGTGCCAGCAGCACCGGGACAGAAGCTTTCTTT,CASSTGTEAFF,-,11,TRBJ1-1,TRBV27,-
TGTGCCAGCAGTCCTGTTCAGACTAGTATAGAGCAGTACTTC,CASSPVQTSIEQYF,-,14,TRBJ2-7,TRBV6-5,-
TGTGCCAGCAGTGAAACAGGGGGCATGTACAATGAGCAGTTCTTC,CASSETGGMYNEQFF,TRBD1,15,TRBJ2-1,TRBV6-1,-
TGCGCCAGCAGCTTCGGGACAGCCCAAACCTACGAGCAGTACTTC,CASSFGTAQTYEQYF,TRBD1,15,TRBJ2-7,TRBV5-1,few
TGTGCCAGCAGCTTAAGGTCGACTAGCGGGACCTCCTCCTACGAGCAGTACTTC,CASSLRSTSGTSSYEQYF,TRBD2,18,TRBJ2-7,TRBV7-2,-
TGTGCCAGCAGCCCAACAGGGGGCGAGGGAGCCTACGAGCAGTGCTTC,CASSPTGGEGAYEQCF,TRBD1,16,TRBJ2-7,TRBV7-9,-
TGTGCCAGCAGCACATCCTACAATGAGCAGTTCTTC,CASSTSYNEQFF,-,12,TRBJ2-1,TRBV7-9,few
TGTGCCTGGAACCCGGGACAGGGAGTTACGCCCCAGCATTTT,CAWNPGQGVTPQHF,TRBD1,14,TRBJ1-5,TRBV30,-
TGTGCCAGCAGCTTGGATGTGGGGCCGGGCGAGCAGTACTTC,CASSLDVGPGEQYF,-,14,TRBJ2-7,TRBV5-4,few
TGTGCCAGCGGGGGGGCGCGGGGCTACACCTTC,CASGGARGYTF,-,11,TRBJ1-2,TRBV9,few